The entry that follows covers one T cell receptor beta chain sequence. This sample is part of a study of control samples from healthy donors and cancer patients. V was trimmed by 6 bases and J by 0 bases, leaving 5 bases between them. CDR1 and CDR2 from the germline V gene are MNHEY and SVGAGI. CDR3 length: 13 amino acids. Method: immunoSEQ multiplex PCR; TCRdb's copy keeps in-frame clones and lacks some. The data show roughly 170,000 clones, about 90% seen once. This TCR was sampled from a woman in her 30s in good health. Sequencing was done on a sample of blood. The chain combines TRBV6-5 with TRBJ2-2; D gene uncertain. CDR3 protein: CASRQANTGELFF. CDR3 nucleotides: TGTGCCAGCAGGCAGGCGAACACCGGGGAGCTGTTTTTT.